The clone carrying this T cell receptor (beta chain) has just a few counts. Its antigen is unknown. The data belong to a study of blood T cells in healthy people across ages. CDR3 length: 16 amino acids. Losses at the gene ends were 5 bases for V and 0 bases for J; bases not matched to a gene: 6. CDR1 and CDR2 (germline): SGHVS, FNYEAQ. Study observations and caveats: The long-lived group displayed more naive CD4+ cells, plus higher diversity, than the aged donors did. A conclusive naive versus antigen-experienced comparison was prevented by the unsorted PBMCs. Observed TCR beta diversity showed a strong correlation with the percentage of naive T cells as measured by flow cytometry.

Primed by a sample-barcoded 5' primer and a J-beta primer mix, a second PCR proceeded for 7 to 11 cycles. TCRdb re-called the 5' RACE reads through MiXCR, storing one row per CDR3 protein. The sample includes around 1,000,000 distinct CDR3 sequences, around 25% of them seen just once. The same sample was also studied in work on T cells of mothers and their children. Turning to that study: Healthy Caucasian mothers, a few in number, and their six children were the donors.

Sequenced material: blood. The J gene is TRBJ2-3, the V gene TRBV7-6; 9 nucleotides match TRBD2. This clonotype was sampled from a girl aged 2 to 10 in good health. Here the CDR3 DNA reads TGTGCCAGCAGCGGCCGACTAGCGGCCAGCACAGATACGCAGTATTTT. The encoded protein is CASSGRLAASTDTQYF.